The clone carrying this T cell receptor beta chain was detected a few times. Trimming pared 6 bases from V and 1 base from J, leaving 10 bases between. Germline V lookup: CDR1 MGHDK, CDR2 SYGVNS. This CDR3 region has 14 residues. This record comes from a study of identical twins. TCRdb re-derived calls from the 5' RACE reads in MiXCR, one entry per CDR3 protein. This table has roughly 200,000 distinct CDR3 sequences, around 8.1% appearing once. This same sample was also taken into another study, of yellow fever vaccine responses in identical twins.

This receptor was taken from a young woman in good health. The sample taken for sequencing was memory (CD45RO+) T cells sorted from blood. The chain has TRBV25-1 and TRBJ1-5, with D possibly TRBD1 on 5 matching bases. The CDR3 sequence: CASSGAHSNQPQHF. In DNA, the CDR3 is TGTGCCAGCAGCGGGGCGCACAGCAATCAGCCCCAGCATTTT.